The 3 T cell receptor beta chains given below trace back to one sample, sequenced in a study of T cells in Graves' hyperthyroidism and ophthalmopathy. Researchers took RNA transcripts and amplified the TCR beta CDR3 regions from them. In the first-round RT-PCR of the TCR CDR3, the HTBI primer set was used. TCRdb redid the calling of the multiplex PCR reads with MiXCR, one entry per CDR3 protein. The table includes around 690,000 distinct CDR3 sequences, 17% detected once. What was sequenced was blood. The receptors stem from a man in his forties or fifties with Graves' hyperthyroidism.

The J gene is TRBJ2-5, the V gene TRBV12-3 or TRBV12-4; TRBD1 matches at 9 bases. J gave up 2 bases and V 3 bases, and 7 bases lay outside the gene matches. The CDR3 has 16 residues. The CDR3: CASSFGQGRGQETQYF. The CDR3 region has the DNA TGTGCCAGCAGTTTCGGACAGGGGAGGGGTCAAGAGACCCAGTACTTC.

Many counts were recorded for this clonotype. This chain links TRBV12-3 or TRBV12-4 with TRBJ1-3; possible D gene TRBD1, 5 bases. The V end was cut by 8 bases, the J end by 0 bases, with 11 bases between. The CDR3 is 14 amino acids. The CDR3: CASGPDSSGNTIYF. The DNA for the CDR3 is TGTGCCAGCGGCCCAGACAGCTCTGGAAACACCATATATTTT.

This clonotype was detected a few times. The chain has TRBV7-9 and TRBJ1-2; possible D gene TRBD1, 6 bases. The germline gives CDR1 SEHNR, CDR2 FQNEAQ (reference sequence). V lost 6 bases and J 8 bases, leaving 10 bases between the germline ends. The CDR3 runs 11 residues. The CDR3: CASSYREGYTF. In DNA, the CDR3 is TGTGCCAGCAGTTACAGGGAAGGCTACACCTTC.